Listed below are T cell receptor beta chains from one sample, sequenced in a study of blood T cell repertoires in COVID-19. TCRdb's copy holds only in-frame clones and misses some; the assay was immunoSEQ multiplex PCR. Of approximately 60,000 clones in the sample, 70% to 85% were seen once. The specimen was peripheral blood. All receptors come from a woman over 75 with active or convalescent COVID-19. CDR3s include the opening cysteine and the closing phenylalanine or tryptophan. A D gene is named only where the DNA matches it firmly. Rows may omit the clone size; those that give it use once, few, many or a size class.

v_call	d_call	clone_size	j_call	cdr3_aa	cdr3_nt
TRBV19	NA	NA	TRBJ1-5	CASSRSGIGNQPQHF	TGTGCCAGTAGTAGAAGCGGCATAGGCAATCAGCCCCAGCATTTT
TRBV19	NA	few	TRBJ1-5	CASSIYLHQPQHF	TGTGCCAGTAGTATCTATCTCCATCAGCCCCAGCATTTT
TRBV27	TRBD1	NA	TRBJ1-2	CATRDRALNYGYTF	TGTGCCACCAGGGACAGGGCTCTTAACTATGGCTACACCTTC
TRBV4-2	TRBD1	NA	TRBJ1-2	CASSQDGQGTGYTF	TGTGCCAGCAGCCAAGATGGACAGGGGACTGGCTACACCTTC
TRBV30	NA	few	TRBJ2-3	CAWRWGGFSTDTQYF	TGTGCCTGGAGATGGGGGGGCTTCAGCACAGATACGCAGTATTTT
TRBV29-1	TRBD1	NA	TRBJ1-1	CSAAQGAKTEAFF	TGCAGCGCTGCACAGGGGGCAAAGACTGAAGCTTTCTTT
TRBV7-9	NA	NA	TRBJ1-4	CASSPEAVNEKLFF	TGTGCCAGCAGCCCCGAGGCGGTTAATGAAAAACTGTTTTTT
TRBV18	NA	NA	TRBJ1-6	CASRAAWEVDNSPLHF	TGTGCCAGCCGAGCCGCTTGGGAGGTCGATAATTCACCCCTCCACTTT
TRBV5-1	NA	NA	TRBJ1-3	CASRLLGTGNTIYF	TGCGCCAGCAGACTACTAGGTACTGGAAACACCATATATTTT
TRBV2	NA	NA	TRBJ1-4	CASSVRLRGEKLFF	TGTGCCAGCAGTGTTAGGCTGAGAGGTGAAAAACTGTTTTTT
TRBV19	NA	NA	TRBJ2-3	CASSPTRDTQYF	TGTGCCAGTAGTCCCACTAGGGATACGCAGTATTTT
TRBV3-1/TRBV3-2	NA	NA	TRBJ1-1	CASSQDRLGGTEAFF	TGTGCCAGCAGCCAAGATCGGTTGGGGGGTACTGAAGCTTTCTTT
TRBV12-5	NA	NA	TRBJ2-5	CASGLFREQETQYF	TGTGCTAGTGGTTTGTTCAGGGAACAAGAGACCCAGTACTTC
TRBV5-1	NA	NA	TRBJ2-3	CASSPRSAASTDTQYF	TGCGCCAGCAGCCCCCGATCGGCGGCGAGCACAGATACGCAGTATTTT
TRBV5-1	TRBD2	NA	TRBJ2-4	CARSREPVLAGGIKNIQYF	TGCGCCCGCAGTCGCGAGCCGGTACTAGCGGGGGGGATCAAAAACATTCAGTACTTC
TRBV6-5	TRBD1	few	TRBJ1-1	CASTTGYTEAFF	TGTGCCAGCACGACAGGGTACACTGAAGCTTTCTTT
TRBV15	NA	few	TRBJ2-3	CATSRGEVLFHTDTQYF	TGTGCCACCAGCAGAGGGGAGGTCCTTTTCCACACAGATACGCAGTATTTT
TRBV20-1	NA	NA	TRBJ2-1	CSASIRYNEQFF	TGCAGTGCTAGTATCAGGTACAATGAGCAGTTCTTC
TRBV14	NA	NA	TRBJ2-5	CASSQAETQYF	TGTGCCAGCAGCCAAGCGGAGACCCAGTACTTC
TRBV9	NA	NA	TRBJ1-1	CASSTPRTEAFF	TGTGCCAGCAGCACCCCCAGGACTGAAGCTTTCTTT
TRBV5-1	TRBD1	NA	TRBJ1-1	CASSLGGAGTEAFF	TGCGCCAGCAGCTTAGGGGGCGCGGGGACTGAAGCTTTCTTT
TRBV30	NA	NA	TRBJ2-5	CAWSFRGTETQYF	TGTGCCTGGAGTTTCCGGGGTACGGAGACCCAGTACTTC
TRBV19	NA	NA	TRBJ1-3	CASSHTGSGNTIYF	TGTGCCAGTAGTCATACAGGGTCTGGAAACACCATATATTTT
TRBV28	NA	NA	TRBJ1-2	CALRRVSAGPGYGYTF	TGTGCCCTCCGTCGTGTATCGGCAGGGCCGGGCTATGGCTACACCTTC
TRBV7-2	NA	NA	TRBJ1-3	CASSFYSGNTIYF	TGTGCCAGCAGCTTCTACTCTGGAAACACCATATATTTT
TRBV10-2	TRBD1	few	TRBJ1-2	CASSGRDRASYGYTF	TGCGCCAGCAGTGGCCGGGACAGGGCCAGCTATGGCTACACCTTC
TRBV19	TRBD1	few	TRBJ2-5	CASSTPGPGGLQETQYF	TGTGCCAGTAGTACCCCAGGCCCAGGGGGCTTACAAGAGACCCAGTACTTC
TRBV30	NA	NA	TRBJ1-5	CAWSGMGGSNQPQHF	TGTGCCTGGAGTGGTATGGGGGGGAGCAATCAGCCCCAGCATTTT
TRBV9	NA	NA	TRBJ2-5	CASSGDSRGQETQYF	TGTGCCAGCAGCGGAGACTCTAGGGGCCAAGAGACCCAGTACTTC
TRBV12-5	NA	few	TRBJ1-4	CASGLVLRQGLFF	TGTGCTAGTGGTTTGGTACTTAGGCAGGGCCTGTTTTTT
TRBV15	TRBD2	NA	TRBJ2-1	CATSRVSSGGRDEQFF	TGTGCCACCAGCAGAGTTAGTAGCGGGGGGCGGGATGAGCAGTTCTTC